A single sample is the source of the 7 T cell receptor beta chains below, sequenced in a study of shared clonotypes between healthy human individuals. Some clones are missing from TCRdb's copy, which holds only in-frame ones; the method was immunoSEQ multiplex PCR. This sample has fewer than 850,000 clones, with roughly 78% found just once. Sequenced sample: memory CD4+ T cells sorted from blood. Subset denoted: CD45RA-negative fraction. Receptor source: a woman aged 25 to 39 in good health.

As for this clone: A read error may account for a junction end that differs from germline. This chain connects TRBV7-8 to TRBJ2-1; 8 bases agree with TRBD2. This CDR3 region has 16 residues. Germline V lookup: CDR1 SGHVS, CDR2 FQNEAQ. This chain's CDR3 is CASSPSVAGIYHEQFF. CDR3 nucleotides: TGTGCCAGCAGCCCGTCAGTAGCGGGAATCTACCATGAGCAGTTCTTC.

This clone was observed a handful of times. The CDR3 loop reads CASSNLGVTNEKLFF. CDR3 nucleotide sequence: TGTGCCAGTAGTAACCTGGGGGTTACTAATGAAAAACTGTTTTTT. The J gene is TRBJ1-4, the V gene TRBV19; TRBD1 is a possible D gene (5 bases). Germline CDR1 and CDR2: LNHDA and SQIVND (reference sequence). V was pared by 4 bases and J by 2 bases, with 11 bases between. The CDR3 spans 15 residues.

The V and J genes are TRBV5-1 and TRBJ2-7; 15 bases align to TRBD2. The CDR3 length is 20 residues. Trimming removed 4 bases from V and 2 bases from J; junction bases left unmatched: 16. CDR1 is SGHRS and CDR2 is YFSETQ in the germline V gene. This chain's CDR3 is CASSLQQGLGLAGGPYEQYF. DNA for the CDR3: TGCGCCAGCAGCCTCCAACAGGGTCTAGGACTAGCGGGAGGGCCCTACGAGCAGTACTTC.

Details on this clone: Other DNA variants within this sample encode the same CDR3. This rearrangement joins TRBV29-1 to TRBJ1-1; no clear D. This CDR3 is built from 13 residues. V lost 2 bases and J lost 2, with 9 bases in between. Germline V CDR1 and CDR2: SQVTM, ANQGSEA. The CDR3 coding sequence is TGCAGCGTTGAAAGGAGACTCAACACTGAAGCTTTCTTT. Its protein is CSVERRLNTEAFF.

The rearrangement links TRBV28 to TRBJ1-2; D is ambiguous. CDR3 length: 14 amino acids. The germline V gene has CDR1 MDHEN and CDR2 SYDVKM. V was clipped by 0 bases and J by 2 bases, with 7 bases between them. The CDR3 loop is CASSLWDANYGYTF. The CDR3 DNA reads TGTGCCAGCAGTTTATGGGATGCGAACTATGGCTACACCTTC.

The chain links TRBV27 to TRBJ2-1; 7 bases match TRBD2. The ends lost 1 base at V and 5 bases at J; junction bases unmatched: 8. Germline V gene data show CDR1 as MNHEY and CDR2 as SMNVEV (reference sequence). The length of the CDR3 is 16 residues. CDR3 bases: TGTGCCAGCAGTTTATTAGGGAGCGGGAAGAACAATGAGCAGTTCTTC. This encodes CASSLLGSGKNNEQFF.

V gene TRBV11-2 combines with J gene TRBJ1-5; 7 positions agree with TRBD1. Trimming took 1 base from V and 4 from J; bases not matched to a gene: 7. The CDR3 is made up of 16 amino acids. Germline-derived CDR1 and CDR2 are SGHAT and FQNNGV. The CDR3 here is CASSLGPGTANQPQHF. CDR3 in DNA: TGTGCCAGCAGCTTAGGGCCCGGGACAGCTAATCAGCCCCAGCATTTT.